Listed below are T cell receptor beta chains from one sample, sequenced in a study of cytomegalovirus exposure and HLA in healthy donors. Some clones are missing from TCRdb's copy, which holds only in-frame ones; the method was immunoSEQ multiplex PCR. This sample has over 200,000 clones, with about 86% found just once. Sequencing input: PBMCs. Receptors originate from a woman aged 18-35 years in good health and CMV-seronegative. The CDR3 runs from the conserved cysteine through the conserved F or W. Each record gives: CDR3 DNA, CDR3 protein, CDR3 length, V gene, D gene, J gene. D genes are given only for firm matches.

TGTGCCAGCAGTGAAAGAAGGTCGGGCTATGGCTACACCTTC,CASSERRSGYGYTF,14,TRBV2,NA,TRBJ1-2
TGTGCCAGCAGTGCCCGGGACAAACTTAACTATGGCTACACCTTC,CASSARDKLNYGYTF,15,TRBV6-1,NA,TRBJ1-2
TGTGCCAGCAGCAAACGTAGCGGGAGGGTTCACACCGGGGAGCTGTTTTTT,CASSKRSGRVHTGELFF,17,TRBV28,TRBD2,TRBJ2-2
TGTGCCAGCAGCTTGGTCATCCCACAGGGCAGGACAGATACGCAGTATTTT,CASSLVIPQGRTDTQYF,17,TRBV5-6,NA,TRBJ2-3
TGTGCCAGCAGCGGGACAGGGAGCTCTGGGGCCAACGTCCTGACTTTC,CASSGTGSSGANVLTF,16,TRBV9,TRBD1,TRBJ2-6
TGTGCCAGCAGTTCAGGGGACCAAACTGAAGCTTTCTTT,CASSSGDQTEAFF,13,TRBV9,NA,TRBJ1-1
TGCGCCAGCAGCCAGAGGACAGGGGGCGCTCCCTCATTCGAGCAGTTCTTC,CASSQRTGGAPSFEQFF,17,TRBV4-1,TRBD1,TRBJ2-1
TGTGCCAGCATCAAGGACAGGGGGTCGGGGGCCAACGTCCTGACTTTC,CASIKDRGSGANVLTF,16,TRBV2,TRBD1,TRBJ2-6
TGTGCCAGCAGTTCCCGCTTGAGGGAAAAACTGTTTTTT,CASSSRLREKLFF,13,TRBV28,NA,TRBJ1-4
TGTGCCAGCAGTTACCAGGGGACAGGGGAGTCAGAGACCCAGTACTTC,CASSYQGTGESETQYF,16,TRBV6-5,TRBD1,TRBJ2-5
TGCGCCAGCAGCGAGACAGGGCGGACTGAAGCTTTCTTT,CASSETGRTEAFF,13,TRBV10-1,TRBD1,TRBJ1-1
TGTGCCAGCAGCTTAGGCCCCACAGGGAACCAAGAGACCCAGTACTTC,CASSLGPTGNQETQYF,16,TRBV7-9,NA,TRBJ2-5
TGTGCCAGCAGCTTACGGACTAGCGGGAGAGATACGCAGTATTTT,CASSLRTSGRDTQYF,15,TRBV5-4,TRBD2,TRBJ2-3
TGCGCCAGCAGCCAAGTTTTTCCCGCGAGGAGGACGGCTGAAGCTTTCTTT,CASSQVFPARRTAEAFF,17,TRBV4-1,NA,TRBJ1-1
TGTGCCATCGGAGTAGGGCCCCACTCCGCGGGGGAGCAGTACTTC,CAIGVGPHSAGEQYF,15,TRBV10-3,NA,TRBJ2-7
TGCAGCGTTGAAGGCTACAGGGAAGCTTTCTTT,CSVEGYREAFF,11,TRBV29-1,NA,TRBJ1-1